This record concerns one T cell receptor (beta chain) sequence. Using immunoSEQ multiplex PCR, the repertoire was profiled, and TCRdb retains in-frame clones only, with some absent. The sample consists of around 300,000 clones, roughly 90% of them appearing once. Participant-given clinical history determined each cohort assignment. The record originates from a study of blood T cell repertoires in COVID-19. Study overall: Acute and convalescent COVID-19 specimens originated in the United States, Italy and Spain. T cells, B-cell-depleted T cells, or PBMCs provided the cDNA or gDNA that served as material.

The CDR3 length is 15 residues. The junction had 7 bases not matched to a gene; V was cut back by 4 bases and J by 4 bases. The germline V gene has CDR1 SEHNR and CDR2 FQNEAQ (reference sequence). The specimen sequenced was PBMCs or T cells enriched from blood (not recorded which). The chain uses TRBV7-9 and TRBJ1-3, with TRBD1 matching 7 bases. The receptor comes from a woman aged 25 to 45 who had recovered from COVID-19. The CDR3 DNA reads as TGTGCCAGCAGCTCCATTGGGACAGCAGGAAACACCATATATTTT. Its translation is CASSSIGTAGNTIYF.